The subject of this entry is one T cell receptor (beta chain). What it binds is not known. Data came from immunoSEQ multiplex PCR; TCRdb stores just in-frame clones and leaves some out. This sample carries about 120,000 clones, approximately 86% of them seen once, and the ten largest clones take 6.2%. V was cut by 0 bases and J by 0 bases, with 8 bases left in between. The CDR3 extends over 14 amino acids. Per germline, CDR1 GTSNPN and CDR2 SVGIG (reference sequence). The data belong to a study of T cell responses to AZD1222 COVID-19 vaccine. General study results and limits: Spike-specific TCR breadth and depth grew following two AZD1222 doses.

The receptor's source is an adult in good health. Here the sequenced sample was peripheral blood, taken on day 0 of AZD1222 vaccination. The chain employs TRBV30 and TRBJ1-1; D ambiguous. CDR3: CAWSVLGMNTEAFF. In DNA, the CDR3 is TGTGCCTGGAGTGTATTAGGAATGAACACTGAAGCTTTCTTT.